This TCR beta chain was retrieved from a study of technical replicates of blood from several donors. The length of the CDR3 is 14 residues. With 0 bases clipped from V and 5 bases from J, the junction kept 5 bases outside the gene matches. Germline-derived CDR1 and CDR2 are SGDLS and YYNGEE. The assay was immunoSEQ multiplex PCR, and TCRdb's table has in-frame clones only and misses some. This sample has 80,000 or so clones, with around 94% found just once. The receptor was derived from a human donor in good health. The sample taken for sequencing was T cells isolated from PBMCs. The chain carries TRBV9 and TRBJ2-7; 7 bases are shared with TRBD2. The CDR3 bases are TGTGCCAGCAGCGTAGACGGGGGGACGGACGAGCAGTACTTC. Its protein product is CASSVDGGTDEQYF.